The 15 T cell receptor beta chains below come from one sample, sequenced in a study of shared clonotypes between healthy human individuals. Profiling relied on immunoSEQ multiplex PCR, and the TCRdb table lists in-frame clones only, not all of them. The sample yields 300,000 to 400,000 clones, 74% seen once. The sequenced sample was memory CD4+ T cells sorted from blood. Stated subset: CD45RA-negative fraction. These TCRs come from a young man in good health.

This clone is a singleton in its sample. This chain uses TRBV7-2 with TRBJ2-7; perhaps TRBD1 as D (6 bases). Germline CDR1 is SGHTA and CDR2 is FQGNSA. Trimming removed 4 bases from V and 5 bases from J, with 12 bases in between. CDR3 length: 13 residues. CDR3 DNA sequence: TGTGCCAGCAGCTCTCCCTGGACAGACGAGCAGTACTTC. The encoded protein is CASSSPWTDEQYF.

In nucleotides, the CDR3 is TGTGCCAGCAGCGTAGACGGATACGAGCAGTACTTC. This translates into CASSVDGYEQYF. The rearrangement joins TRBV9 to TRBJ2-7; D is unresolved. Germline values: CDR1 SGDLS, CDR2 YYNGEE. V dropped 0 bases and J dropped 4 bases, with 5 bases sitting between them. CDR3 size: 12 residues.

The rearrangement links TRBV28 to TRBJ1-2, with 8 bases identical to TRBD1. The germline CDR1 and CDR2 sequences are MDHEN and SYDVKM. With V trimmed by 6 bases and J by 8 bases, 11 bases remained unmatched. The CDR3 sequence is 14 residues long. CDR3 DNA: TGTGCCAGCAGCCTCCGAGGACAGGGCTGGGGCTACACCTTC. This gives the protein CASSLRGQGWGYTF.

Concerning this clone itself: In the same sample, other DNA sequences code for this CDR3. V usage is TRBV14 and J usage is TRBJ2-2, with no clear D. V was pared by 1 base and J by 5 bases, with 5 bases between. Per the germline V gene, CDR1 is SGHDN and CDR2 is FVKESK. This CDR3 is 13 amino acids long. CDR3 region: CASSQGLTGELFF. The CDR3 nucleotides are TGTGCCAGCAGCCAAGGGTTGACCGGGGAGCTGTTTTTT.

The gene calls are TRBV4-1 and TRBJ2-3; weak D call: TRBD2 (5 bases). V was clipped by 0 bases and J by 0 bases, with 10 bases between them. There are 16 residues in the CDR3. Germline V gene data show CDR1 as MGHRA and CDR2 as YSYEKL. This chain's CDR3 is CASSQDTRVSTDTQYF. CDR3 nucleotides: TGCGCCAGCAGCCAAGATACGAGGGTTAGCACAGATACGCAGTATTTT.

This chain uses TRBV2 with TRBJ2-1, with 11 bases identical to TRBD1. The germline V gene has CDR1 SNHLY and CDR2 FYNNEI. The CDR3 spans 15 residues. Trimming removed 6 bases from V and 8 bases from J; junction bases left unmatched: 9. CDR3 sequence (DNA): TGTGCCAGCAGGCCCCGGGACAGGGGGGCGTATGAGCAGTTCTTC. Its translation: CASRPRDRGAYEQFF.

This chain joins TRBV7-9 and TRBJ2-7; no definite D call. Per germline, CDR1 SEHNR and CDR2 FQNEAQ (reference sequence). Trimming shortened V by 2 bases and J by 5 bases, and 10 bases separated the two germline ends. The CDR3 is 13 amino acids. The CDR3 nucleotides are TGTGCCAGCAGCTTAACAAATGCCCACGAGCAGTACTTC. This encodes CASSLTNAHEQYF.

The rearrangement links TRBV7-2 to TRBJ1-1; no definite D call. V lost 3 bases, J lost 3 bases, and 5 bases lay in between. CDR3 length: 12 amino acids. Germline CDR1 is SGHTA and CDR2 is FQGNSA. The CDR3 spells CASSLRDTEAFF. The CDR3 DNA is TGTGCCAGCAGCTTGAGGGACACTGAAGCTTTCTTT.

The chain links TRBV9 to TRBJ2-1; TRBD2 matches 7 bases. With V trimmed by 0 bases and J by 6 bases, 3 bases remained unmatched. Germline values: CDR1 SGDLS, CDR2 YYNGEE. This CDR3 region has 14 residues. The CDR3 region is CASSVAGGLNEQFF. The CDR3 nucleotides are TGTGCCAGCAGCGTAGCGGGAGGACTCAATGAGCAGTTCTTC.

The gene calls are TRBV14 and TRBJ2-3; no firm D call. The germline V gene has CDR1 SGHDN and CDR2 FVKESK. There are 15 residues in the CDR3. V lost 2 bases and J 0 bases, leaving 9 bases between the germline ends. CDR3 sequence reads: CASSQIIASTDTQYF. Here the CDR3 DNA reads TGTGCCAGCAGCCAAATTATAGCCAGCACAGATACGCAGTATTTT.

The J gene is TRBJ2-3, the V gene TRBV5-1; D is undetermined. The ends were cut back, 6 bases at V and 0 bases at J, with 11 bases in the middle. The CDR3 has 14 residues. The V gene's germline CDR1 is SGHRS and CDR2 YFSETQ. The CDR3 nucleotides read TGCGCCAGCACGAGGCAGGCTAGCACAGATACGCAGTATTTT. It translates to CASTRQASTDTQYF.

V and J are TRBV11-2 and TRBJ2-6; TRBD2 matches at 7 bases. The ends lost 1 base at V and 9 bases at J; junction bases unmatched: 3. From germline, CDR1 is SGHAT and CDR2 FQNNGV. CDR3 size: 14 residues. The CDR3 DNA reads TGTGCCAGCAGCTTAGTAGGCGGGAGCAACGTCCTGACTTTC. Translating it yields CASSLVGGSNVLTF.

This clone turned up a few times. V usage is TRBV18 and J usage is TRBJ2-5, with 12 bases identical to TRBD1. Losses at the gene ends were 3 bases for V and 5 bases for J; bases not matched to a gene: 7. Germline-derived CDR1 and CDR2 are KGHSH and LQKENI. The CDR3 is made up of 16 amino acids. CDR3 region: CASSPAGTGGRETQYF. The CDR3 DNA reads as TGTGCCAGCTCACCGGCCGGGACAGGGGGCAGGGAGACCCAGTACTTC.

Only one count was recorded for this clone. The rearrangement uses TRBV19 and TRBJ2-1; D gene uncertain. Trimming took 0 bases from V and 4 from J, leaving 10 bases between them. From germline, CDR1 is LNHDA and CDR2 SQIVND (reference sequence). This CDR3 has 15 residues. This chain's CDR3 is CASSIDLGPYNEQFF. As DNA, the CDR3 is TGTGCCAGTAGTATAGATCTAGGGCCGTACAATGAGCAGTTCTTC.

This clone has a handful of counts. The chain is built from TRBV29-1 and TRBJ2-5, with TRBD2 matching 8 bases. Per germline, CDR1 SQVTM and CDR2 ANQGSEA. CDR3 length: 13 amino acids. Germline trimming cut 2 bases from V and 5 bases from J; bases unmatched to any gene: 4. DNA for the CDR3: TGCAGCGTTGAAACAGCGGGAGCGGAGACCCAGTACTTC. It is translated as CSVETAGAETQYF.